These 23 T cell receptor beta chains were all obtained from the same sample, sequenced in a study of CD8+ T cells in alopecia areata. The authors extracted RNA and reverse transcribed it into cDNA as the sequencing template. Sequenced by immunoSEQ multiplex PCR; TCRdb stores in-frame clones only, minus some. The profile covers tens of thousands of clones, with approximately 64% appearing a single time and more than 15% taken by the ten largest. The sequenced sample was CD8+ T cells sorted from blood, obtained at week 0. These receptors all stem from a human donor with alopecia areata.

The V gene is TRBV29-1, the J gene TRBJ2-6; D is uncertain. Trimming removed 5 bases at V and 4 bases at J, with 24 bases between. The V gene's germline CDR1 is SQVTM and CDR2 ANQGSEA. The CDR3 totals 18 residues. CDR3 sequence reads: CSVPRLDGPTPGANVLTF. The CDR3 nucleotides are TGCAGCGTTCCCCGTTTGGATGGACCAACCCCCGGGGCCAACGTCCTGACTTTC.

The chain uses TRBV13 and TRBJ2-7, with TRBD1 as a possible D gene (5 bases). Germline V gene sequence: CDR1 PRHDT, CDR2 FYEKMQ (reference sequence). This CDR3 is 14 amino acids long. Trimming took 0 bases from V and 5 from J, leaving 11 bases between them. DNA of the CDR3: TGTGCCAGCAGCTTAGGACAGGCCGGAAACGAGCAGTACTTC. Translating gives CASSLGQAGNEQYF.

This clone has only a few counts. This sequence joins TRBV29-1 and TRBJ2-3, with D possibly matching TRBD2 (6 bases). Trimming removed 0 bases at V and 6 bases at J, with 19 bases between. This CDR3 is built from 16 residues. Germline V CDR1 and CDR2: SQVTM, ANQGSEA. CDR3 coding DNA: TGCAGCGTTGAAGATTGGGCTAGCGCAGGCAGGGATACGCAGTATTTT. Translating gives CSVEDWASAGRDTQYF.

This clone was seen only a few times. The chain combines TRBV14 with TRBJ1-1; no clear D. CDR1 and CDR2 (germline): SGHDN, FVKESK. Trimming pared 0 bases from V and 0 bases from J, leaving 5 bases between. The CDR3 has 14 residues. The CDR3 spells CASSQDQMNTEAFF. As DNA, the CDR3 is TGTGCCAGCAGCCAAGACCAGATGAACACTGAAGCTTTCTTT. Filled out from reference TRBV14 and TRBJ1-1, the complete variable domain reads EAGVTQFPSHSVIEKGQTVTLRCDPISGHDNLYWYRRVMGKEIKFLLHFVKESKQDESGMPNNRFLAERTGGTYSTLKVQPAELEDSGVYFCASSQDQMNTEAFFGQGTRLTVV.

In this sample, this clone turned up a few times. The chain couples TRBV9 to TRBJ1-2; 9 bases fit TRBD1. The CDR3 runs to 15 residues. Germline CDR1 and CDR2: SGDLS and YYNGEE. The V and J ends lost 0 bases and 4 bases, in that order; junction bases with no gene match: 4. The CDR3 DNA is TGTGCCAGCAGCGTAGAGGGACAGGGACCCTATGGCTACACCTTC. It codes for CASSVEGQGPYGYTF.

The V call is TRBV5-6, the J call TRBJ2-5; 10 positions agree with TRBD1. The CDR3 totals 17 residues. The trim removed 7 bases at V and 1 base at J, leaving 13 bases unmatched. The germline V gene has CDR1 SGHDT and CDR2 YYEEEE. The CDR3 DNA reads as TGTGCCAGCGAAGGCTACCGGACAGGGGGATTCCAAGAGACCCAGTACTTC. Translation: CASEGYRTGGFQETQYF.

V usage is TRBV5-6 and J usage is TRBJ2-5; perhaps TRBD1 as D (5 bases). Germline assignment: CDR1 SGHDT and CDR2 YYEEEE. The CDR3 sequence is 13 residues long. Trimming took 0 bases from V and 5 from J, leaving 8 bases between them. CDR3 coding DNA: TGTGCCAGCAGCTTGGAAGGGGTTGAGACCCAGTACTTC. Residues: CASSLEGVETQYF.

The V call is TRBV27, the J call TRBJ1-5, with 7 bases that match TRBD1. Per germline, CDR1 MNHEY and CDR2 SMNVEV (reference sequence). The V gene end was trimmed by 9 bases and the J gene end by 7 bases; junction bases not matched to a gene: 12. The CDR3 totals 14 residues. In DNA, the CDR3 is TGTGCCAGTTCACCCTGGGACAGCGGGCAGCCCCAGCATTTT. Its translation: CASSPWDSGQPQHF.

This clone appeared a few times. This chain connects TRBV2 to TRBJ2-2, with 12 bases aligning to TRBD2. The CDR3 length is 16 residues. V lost 5 bases, J lost 3 bases, and 4 bases stayed unmatched. Germline V gene sequence: CDR1 SNHLY, CDR2 FYNNEI. CDR3 coding DNA: TGTGCCAGCAGTAAACTAGCGGGAGGCGACACCGGGGAGCTGTTTTTT. Translation gives CASSKLAGGDTGELFF.

The chain joins TRBV29-1 to TRBJ1-1, with D perhaps TRBD1 (5 bases). The V end was cut by 3 bases, the J end by 5 bases, with 13 bases between. Per the germline V gene, CDR1 is SQVTM and CDR2 is ANQGSEA. The CDR3 length is 13 residues. Here the CDR3 DNA reads TGCAGCGTTGAGGGCGAGGGGAGGACTGAAGCTTTCTTT. Residues: CSVEGEGRTEAFF.

The sample holds a few counts of this clone. This chain links TRBV7-9 with TRBJ2-7, with 9 bases identical to TRBD1. Germline CDR1 reads SEHNR; CDR2 reads FQNEAQ (reference sequence). With 5 bases clipped from V and 6 bases from J, the junction kept 11 bases outside the gene matches. The CDR3 is 15 residues long. The CDR3 protein is CASSSHRGRLSEQYF. The CDR3 bases are TGTGCCAGCAGCAGCCACAGGGGGCGCCTCTCCGAGCAGTACTTC.

The chain employs TRBV29-1 and TRBJ2-7; D is uncertain. CDR3 length: 13 residues. Germline V gives CDR1 SQVTM, CDR2 ANQGSEA. V was trimmed by 4 bases and J by 2 bases, leaving 12 bases between them. The CDR3, as DNA: TGCAGCGTTGCTAGGACGGAAACCTACGAGCAGTACTTC. This translates into CSVARTETYEQYF.

CDR3 bases: TGCGCCAGCAGCTGGCTAGCGGGCGATACCTACAATGAGCAGTTCTTC. Translation gives CASSWLAGDTYNEQFF. The rearrangement links TRBV5-1 to TRBJ2-1; 8 bases are a match to TRBD2. The CDR3 is 16 amino acids. Germline V gene sequence: CDR1 SGHRS, CDR2 YFSETQ. With V trimmed by 3 bases and J by 2 bases, 7 bases remained unmatched.

This chain's CDR3 is CSAHDGGDYGYTF. CDR3 DNA sequence: TGCAGCGCCCACGACGGCGGGGACTATGGCTACACCTTC. The rearrangement joins TRBV29-1 to TRBJ1-2; D gene uncertain. Germline V lookup: CDR1 SQVTM, CDR2 ANQGSEA. The germline V and J ends were trimmed by 7 bases and 3 bases, with 15 bases remaining between them. The CDR3 sequence is 13 residues long.

The CDR3: CASSYHRGNYGYTF. The CDR3 DNA reads TGTGCCAGCAGTTATCACAGGGGGAACTATGGCTACACCTTC. This chain uses TRBV6-5 with TRBJ1-2; 8 bases are shared with TRBD1. The CDR3 contains 14 residues. Trimming removed 3 bases from V and 2 bases from J; junction bases left unmatched: 2. Germline CDR1 MNHEY, CDR2 SVGAGI.

The J gene is TRBJ2-7, the V gene TRBV29-1; 8 bases agree with TRBD1. V trimming: 6 bases; J trimming: 3 bases; junction bases outside the gene matches: 7. This CDR3 spans 13 amino acids. Germline-derived CDR1 and CDR2 are SQVTM and ANQGSEA. The CDR3 sequence: CSVLDREDYEQYF. CDR3 DNA sequence: TGCAGCGTCTTGGACAGGGAGGACTACGAGCAGTACTTC.

This clone was picked up a small number of times. J is TRBJ2-7 and V is TRBV4-1, with D perhaps assigned TRBD1 or TRBD2 (5 bases each). V lost 4 bases, J lost 0 bases, and 16 bases lay in between. The germline V gene encodes CDR1 MGHRA and CDR2 YSYEKL. The CDR3 runs 16 residues. The CDR3 DNA reads TGCGCCAGCAGCCCATCCGTGGGGGTGAGCTCCTACGAGCAGTACTTC. It specifies CASSPSVGVSSYEQYF.

This clone is large in the sample. This sequence joins TRBV2 and TRBJ2-7, with D hard to call. This CDR3 contains 13 residues. CDR1 is SNHLY and CDR2 is FYNNEI in the germline V gene. Trimming removed 3 bases from V and 2 bases from J, with 8 bases in between. The CDR3 nucleotides are TGTGCCAGCAGTGAGGGAAGCGCCTACGAGCAGTACTTC. Protein: CASSEGSAYEQYF.

This chain uses TRBV27 with TRBJ2-3, with unresolved D. V lost 3 bases and J lost 5, with 6 bases in between. Germline V gene sequence: CDR1 MNHEY, CDR2 SMNVEV (reference sequence). This CDR3 has 12 amino acids. The CDR3 reads CASSFPGDTQYF. CDR3 bases: TGTGCCAGCAGTTTCCCAGGAGATACGCAGTATTTT.

Many counts were recorded for this clone. The genes are TRBV7-9 and TRBJ2-3, with 7 bases fitting TRBD2. CDR1 and CDR2 (germline): SEHNR, FQNEAQ (reference sequence). The V segment lost 5 bases and the J segment 0 bases; nucleotides outside the gene matches: 5. CDR3 length: 15 residues. CDR3: CASSRGTTSTDTQYF. CDR3 bases: TGTGCCAGCAGCCGCGGGACTACTAGCACAGATACGCAGTATTTT. Combining the CDR3 with reference TRBV7-9 and TRBJ2-3 gives the whole variable domain DTGVSQNPRHKITKRGQNVTFRCDPISEHNRLYWYRQTLGQGPEFLTYFQNEAQLEKSRLLSDRFSAERPKGSFSTLEIQRTEQGDSAMYLCASSRGTTSTDTQYFGPGTRLTVL.

The genes are TRBV6-1 and TRBJ2-5, with 8 bases lining up with TRBD1. The CDR3 has 14 amino acids. With 4 bases clipped from V and 5 bases from J, the junction kept 6 bases outside the gene matches. Germline-derived CDR1 and CDR2 are MNHNS and SASEGT. The CDR3 nucleotides read TGTGCCAGCAGTGGGGGACAGGAGATGGAGACCCAGTACTTC. Its protein product is CASSGGQEMETQYF.

Only one count was recorded for this clone. The V gene is TRBV19, the J gene TRBJ1-2; TRBD1 might be the D (6 bases). This CDR3 spans 13 amino acids. The germline V gene encodes CDR1 LNHDA and CDR2 SQIVND (reference sequence). V lost 8 bases and J lost 5, with 15 bases in between. The CDR3 bases are TGTGCCAGTTGGGAACCCGGACAGTATGGCTACACCTTC. This sequence encodes CASWEPGQYGYTF.

This clone has just a few counts. This chain connects TRBV10-3 to TRBJ2-3; 10 nucleotides align to TRBD2. CDR3 size: 16 residues. J lost 0 bases, V lost 6 bases, and 6 bases had no gene match. Germline assignment: CDR1 ENHRY and CDR2 SYGVKD. The CDR3 protein is CAIRSGGASSTDTQYF. In DNA form, the CDR3 reads TGTGCCATCAGAAGCGGGGGGGCCTCTAGCACAGATACGCAGTATTTT.